The 26 T cell receptor beta chains listed next were all sequenced from one sample in a study of T cells in Graves' hyperthyroidism and ophthalmopathy. RNA transcripts yielded amplified TCR beta CDR3 regions. HTBI primers were employed in a first-round RT-PCR of the TCR CDR3. A single record per CDR3 protein comes from TCRdb applying MiXCR to the multiplex PCR reads. The data hold roughly 400,000 distinct CDR3 sequences, with about 14% observed a single time. The sequencing sample was made of blood. These receptors all come from a man aged 45-60 years with Graves' ophthalmopathy.

The V and J genes are TRBV11-2 and TRBJ2-5; a weak D match, TRBD1 (6 bases). V was cut by 7 bases and J by 1 base, with 10 bases left in between. The CDR3 runs 13 residues. CDR1 is SGHAT, CDR2 FQNNGV, per germline. CDR3 amino acids: CASNQGIQETQYF. In DNA form, the CDR3 reads TGTGCCAGCAACCAGGGGATCCAAGAGACCCAGTACTTC.

Of note for this clonotype: A much larger clonotype is one base distant, so this may be a read error. The rearrangement links TRBV2 to TRBJ2-1; possibly TRBD1 for D (6 bases). The germline V gene encodes CDR1 SNHLY and CDR2 FYNNEI. CDR3 size: 12 residues. Trimming cost V 7 bases and J 12 bases, with 16 bases left between them. The CDR3 sequence is CASKYGRGPQFF. As DNA, the CDR3 is TGTGCCAGCAAATACGGCAGGGGACCGCAGTTCTTC.

This clonotype was observed at least ten times. The CDR3 DNA sequence: TGTGCCAGCAGCCCCTCCCCCGGGGAGCTGTTTTTT. It encodes CASSPSPGELFF. The rearrangement links TRBV2 to TRBJ2-2; D is uncertain. V was clipped by 6 bases and J by 6 bases, with 8 bases between them. Germline CDR1 is SNHLY and CDR2 is FYNNEI. There are 12 residues in the CDR3.

Ten or more counts support this clonotype. The gene calls are TRBV9 and TRBJ2-1; weak D call: TRBD2 (5 bases). CDR3 size: 16 residues. Germline V CDR1 and CDR2: SGDLS, YYNGEE. Trimming left V 6 bases short and J 5 bases short, with 21 bases between. CDR3 amino acids: CASTRGSARLDNEQFF. CDR3 coding DNA: TGTGCCAGCACCCGGGGTAGCGCGCGCCTGGACAATGAGCAGTTCTTC. The full variable domain, with the rest looked up from reference TRBV9 and TRBJ2-1, is DSGVTQTPKHLITATGQRVTLRCSPRSGDLSVYWYQQSLDQGLQFLIQYYNGEERAKGNILERFSAQQFPDLHSELNLSSLELGDSALYFCASTRGSARLDNEQFFGPGTRLTVL.

This clonotype has ten or more counts. The chain employs TRBV6-6 and TRBJ2-5; 9 bases match TRBD2. The V gene's germline CDR1 is MNHNY and CDR2 SVGAGI (reference sequence). The CDR3 spans 15 residues. The trim removed 2 bases at V and 5 bases at J, leaving 6 bases unmatched. CDR3 amino acids: CASSYEIAGAETQYF. CDR3 DNA: TGTGCCAGCAGTTACGAGATAGCGGGAGCGGAGACCCAGTACTTC.

This clonotype was detected ten times or more. V and J are TRBV2 and TRBJ1-4, with 8 bases aligning to TRBD1. CDR1 is SNHLY and CDR2 is FYNNEI in the germline V gene. The CDR3 totals 15 residues. Trimming removed 4 bases from V and 5 bases from J; junction bases left unmatched: 6. The CDR3 loop is CASSGSWDRNEKLFF. The CDR3 bases are TGTGCCAGCAGTGGATCGTGGGACAGGAATGAAAAACTGTTTTTT. Using reference TRBV2 and TRBJ1-4 for the parts outside the CDR3, the full variable domain is EPEVTQTPSHQVTQMGQEVILRCVPISNHLYFYWYRQILGQKVEFLVSFYNNEISEKSEIFDDQFSVERPDGSNFTLKIRSTKLEDSAMYFCASSGSWDRNEKLFFGSGTQLSVL.

CDR3 DNA: TGCGCCAGCACCACGGACTGGTTAAACACCGGGGAGCTGTTTTTT. It encodes CASTTDWLNTGELFF. The chain recombines TRBV5-1 with TRBJ2-2; D possibly corresponds to TRBD2 (5 bases). The CDR3 extends over 15 amino acids. Trimming removed 6 bases from V and 2 bases from J, with 14 bases in between. Germline CDR1 and CDR2: SGHRS and YFSETQ.

This clonotype was counted ten times or more. The V gene is TRBV19, the J gene TRBJ2-1; D might be TRBD2 (5 bases). Germline V CDR1 and CDR2: LNHDA, SQIVND (reference sequence). This CDR3 has 15 residues. V lost 5 bases, J lost 0 bases, and 11 bases lay in between. The DNA for the CDR3 is TGTGCCAGTAGTGAAGCGGTTAGCTCCTACAATGAGCAGTTCTTC. The encoded protein is CASSEAVSSYNEQFF.

This clonotype was detected many times. The chain employs TRBV13 and TRBJ2-3, with 8 bases that match TRBD2. V dropped 4 bases and J dropped 4; count of bases not matched to a gene: 4. The germline gives CDR1 PRHDT, CDR2 FYEKMQ (reference sequence). This CDR3 spans 14 amino acids. For the CDR3, the DNA is TGTGCCAGCAGCTCAGCGGGAGTCCCAGATACGCAGTATTTT. This encodes CASSSAGVPDTQYF. Supplemented by reference TRBV13 and TRBJ2-3, the full variable domain reads AAGVIQSPRHLIKEKRETATLKCYPIPRHDTVYWYQQGPGQDPQFLISFYEKMQSDKGSIPDRFSAQQFSDYHSELNMSSLELGDSALYFCASSSAGVPDTQYFGPGTRLTVL.

This clonotype was counted at least ten times. CDR3 in DNA: TGTGCCAGCAGCCAGGGAACAGGGGATAGTCAGCCCCAGCATTTT. Translated: CASSQGTGDSQPQHF. The chain is built from TRBV3-1 and TRBJ1-5; 7 bases agree with TRBD1. The ends lost 3 bases at V and 6 bases at J; junction bases unmatched: 8. CDR1 is LGHDT, CDR2 YNNKEL, per germline (reference sequence). The CDR3 loop spans 15 amino acids.

The chain is built from TRBV7-9 and TRBJ2-2; D is ambiguous. The germline V and J ends were trimmed by 5 bases and 5 bases, with 18 bases remaining between them. The germline gives CDR1 SEHNR, CDR2 FQNEAQ (reference sequence). The CDR3 has 16 residues. This CDR3 is CASSPRGKEQTGELFF. CDR3 nucleotide sequence: TGTGCCAGCAGCCCCCGTGGGAAAGAACAGACCGGGGAGCTGTTTTTT.

The chain links TRBV9 to TRBJ1-2; no clear D. The V and J ends lost 0 bases and 7 bases respectively, with 13 bases between them. This CDR3 is built from 14 residues. Per the germline V gene, CDR1 is SGDLS and CDR2 is YYNGEE. The CDR3 protein is CASSVEPDEVGYTF. DNA for the CDR3: TGTGCCAGCAGCGTAGAACCGGACGAGGTTGGCTACACCTTC.

This chain joins TRBV2 and TRBJ2-2; 8 nucleotides line up with TRBD1. The ends lost 8 bases at V and 3 bases at J; junction bases unmatched: 8. CDR1 is SNHLY and CDR2 is FYNNEI in the germline V gene. The CDR3 length is 15 residues. This chain's CDR3 is CASGAGGADTGELFF. DNA for the CDR3: TGTGCCAGCGGCGCAGGGGGCGCAGACACCGGGGAGCTGTTTTTT.

The genes are TRBV10-3 and TRBJ2-5; 7 nucleotides line up with TRBD2. The CDR3 loop spans 19 amino acids. Germline V gene lookup returns CDR1 ENHRY and CDR2 SYGVKD. Unmatched junction bases numbered 26, after V lost 9 bases and J lost 4 bases. CDR3 in DNA: TGTGCCATACGCGGGGGTCAGGTGGCGGGGCGGAACCGGAGAGAGACCCAGTACTTC. Its translation is CAIRGGQVAGRNRRETQYF.

J is TRBJ2-7 and V is TRBV5-1; 11 nucleotides match TRBD1. The CDR3 runs 16 residues. CDR1 is SGHRS and CDR2 is YFSETQ in the germline V gene. The V gene end was trimmed by 0 bases and the J gene end by 6 bases; junction bases not matched to a gene: 8. CDR3 in DNA: TGCGCCAGCAGCTTGGTCGGGACAGGGGGTTCATCCGAGCAGTACTTC. Amino acid sequence: CASSLVGTGGSSEQYF. Full variable domain (remainder filled in from reference TRBV5-1 and TRBJ2-7): KAGVTQTPRYLIKTRGQQVTLSCSPISGHRSVSWYQQTPGQGLQFLFEYFSETQRNKGNFPGRFSGRQFSNSRSEMNVSTLELGDSALYLCASSLVGTGGSSEQYFGPGTRLTVT.

The rearrangement joins TRBV5-1 to TRBJ1-4; no definite D call. The CDR3 spans 14 residues. The germline V gene encodes CDR1 SGHRS and CDR2 YFSETQ. V lost 0 bases and J 7 bases, leaving 10 bases between the germline ends. DNA of the CDR3: TGCGCCAGCAGCTTGGATCGCCTCCGTGAAAAACTGTTTTTT. Protein product: CASSLDRLREKLFF.

V is TRBV28 and J is TRBJ2-3; 11 bases agree with TRBD2. Per the germline V gene, CDR1 is MDHEN and CDR2 is SYDVKM. Trimming at V came to 11 bases and at J to 5 bases, leaving 12 bases not matched to a gene. The CDR3 runs 15 residues. The CDR3, as DNA: TGTGCCTCACGACCCCCTAGCGGGAGGTTAGATACGCAGTATTTT. As protein: CASRPPSGRLDTQYF. Based on the CDR3 plus reference TRBV28 and TRBJ2-3, the full variable domain is DVKVTQSSRYLVKRTGEKVFLECVQDMDHENMFWYRQDPGLGLRLIYFSYDVKMKEKGDIPEGYSVSREKKERFSLILESASTNQTSMYLCASRPPSGRLDTQYFGPGTRLTVL.

The chain uses TRBV11-2 and TRBJ2-1; TRBD2 aligns across 7 bases. This CDR3 has 13 residues. Losses at the gene ends were 4 bases for V and 10 bases for J; bases not matched to a gene: 7. Germline CDR1 SGHAT, CDR2 FQNNGV. The CDR3 bases are TGTGCCAGCAGCTGGGGGGGAGCCGGAGAGCAGTTCTTC. Its protein product is CASSWGGAGEQFF.

This clonotype was picked up a small number of times. The chain employs TRBV28 and TRBJ1-2; D not resolved. The CDR3 has 11 residues. Trimming cost V 8 bases and J 7 bases, with 11 bases left between them. Germline-derived CDR1 and CDR2 are MDHEN and SYDVKM. CDR3 nucleotide sequence: TGTGCCAGCGAGGCGCAGCGTGGCTACACCTTC. The encoded protein is CASEAQRGYTF.

This clonotype came up a few times. The chain employs TRBV19 and TRBJ2-3; TRBD1 aligns across 9 bases. This CDR3 contains 16 residues. V lost 4 bases and J lost 2; bases outside the gene matches: 7. Germline CDR1 LNHDA, CDR2 SQIVND (reference sequence). The CDR3 region has the DNA TGTGCCAGTAGTAATCACCGGGACAGGGCCACAGATACGCAGTATTTT. It translates to CASSNHRDRATDTQYF.

A single count supports this clonotype. This sequence joins TRBV20-1 and TRBJ2-7; the match to TRBD1 covers 7 bases. The CDR3 totals 15 residues. Per the germline V gene, CDR1 is DFQATT and CDR2 is SNEGSKA (reference sequence). Trimming removed 1 base from V and 2 bases from J; junction bases left unmatched: 8. Here the CDR3 DNA reads TGCAGTGCTAGAGGTCCCCCAGGGGGAACCTACGAGCAGTACTTC. Translating it yields CSARGPPGGTYEQYF.

V and J are TRBV6-1 and TRBJ2-3; TRBD2 matches at 7 bases. J lost 6 bases, V lost 4 bases, and 7 bases had no gene match. In germline, CDR1 is MNHNS, CDR2 SASEGT. This CDR3 has 14 amino acids. The CDR3 region is CASSGAAGLDTQYF. The CDR3 nucleotides are TGTGCCAGCAGTGGAGCAGCGGGATTGGATACGCAGTATTTT.

In this sample, this clonotype turned up many times. The chain couples TRBV11-1 to TRBJ2-7; 7 bases fit TRBD2. CDR3 length: 18 residues. Trimming at V came to 2 bases and at J to 2 bases, leaving 15 bases not matched to a gene. CDR1 SGHAT and CDR2 FQDESV come from the germline V gene (reference sequence). The CDR3 sequence is CASSLNKAGGSQTYEQYF. DNA for the CDR3: TGTGCCAGCAGCTTAAATAAGGCTGGCGGGAGCCAAACCTACGAGCAGTACTTC.

The chain carries TRBV5-5 and TRBJ2-1, with D perhaps matching TRBD2 (5 bases). Germline-derived CDR1 and CDR2 are SGHKS and YYEKEE (reference sequence). This CDR3 is 14 amino acids long. Trimming took 0 bases from V and 7 from J, leaving 11 bases between them. The CDR3 DNA is TGTGCCAGCAGCTTGGGAGGGCTAGTAAATGAGCAGTTCTTC. It codes for CASSLGGLVNEQFF.

In its sample, this clonotype was seen once. In DNA, the CDR3 is TGTGCCAGCTCACCCGAACGGGACAGCGTTTACGAGCAGTACTTC. The encoded protein is CASSPERDSVYEQYF. This rearrangement joins TRBV18 to TRBJ2-7, with 7 bases that match TRBD1. CDR3 size: 15 residues. The V gene's germline CDR1 is KGHSH and CDR2 LQKENI. The junction had 9 bases not matched to a gene; V was cut back by 3 bases and J by 4 bases.

This clonotype was recorded many times. The chain has TRBV12-3 or TRBV12-4 and TRBJ1-5; D is undetermined. V lost 3 bases, J lost 1 base, and 4 bases lay in between. CDR3 length: 13 residues. The CDR3 sequence is CASSFSSNQPQHF. The CDR3 coding sequence is TGTGCCAGCAGTTTCTCGAGCAATCAGCCCCAGCATTTT.